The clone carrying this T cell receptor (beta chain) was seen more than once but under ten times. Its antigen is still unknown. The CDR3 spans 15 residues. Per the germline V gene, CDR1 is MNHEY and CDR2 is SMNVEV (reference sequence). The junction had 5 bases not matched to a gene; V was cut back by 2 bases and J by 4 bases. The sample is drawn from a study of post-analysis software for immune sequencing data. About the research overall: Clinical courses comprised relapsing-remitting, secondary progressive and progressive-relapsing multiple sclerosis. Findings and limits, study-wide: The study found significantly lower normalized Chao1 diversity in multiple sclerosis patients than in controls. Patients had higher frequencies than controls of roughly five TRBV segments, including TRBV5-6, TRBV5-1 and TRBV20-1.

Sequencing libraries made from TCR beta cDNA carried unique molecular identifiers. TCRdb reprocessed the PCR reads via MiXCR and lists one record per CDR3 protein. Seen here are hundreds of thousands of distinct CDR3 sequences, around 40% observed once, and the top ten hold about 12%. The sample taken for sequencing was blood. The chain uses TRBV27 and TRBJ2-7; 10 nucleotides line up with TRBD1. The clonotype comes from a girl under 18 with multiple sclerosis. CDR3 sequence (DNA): TGTGCCAGCAGTTTAGGTCCGGGACAGGGGTACGAGCAGTACTTC. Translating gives CASSLGPGQGYEQYF.